The entry below describes one T cell receptor (beta chain). Antigen unknown. The PCR ran on 60 Vbeta and 13 Jbeta primers. The data were produced by immunoSEQ multiplex PCR, yet TCRdb's version contains in-frame clones alone and is incomplete. This sample carries 120,000 or so clones, over 60% of them seen once, and the ten largest clones take approximately 5.5%. These data come from a study of cytomegalovirus exposure and HLA in healthy donors. Study conclusions and caveats: Later on, an analysis tied around 17,000 TCR beta sequences to HLA alleles at 0.05 false discovery rate.

The TCR originated in a man between 18 and 35 years old in good health and CMV-seropositive. The specimen was PBMCs.

CDR3 protein: CASSEHRAASWQETQYF. DNA for the CDR3: TGTGCCAGCAGCGAACACAGGGCGGCTTCTTGGCAAGAGACCCAGTACTTC. The chain carries TRBV11-3 and TRBJ2-5; D might be TRBD1 (6 bases). The CDR3 totals 17 residues. Germline CDR1 reads SGHNT; CDR2 reads YENEEA. Trimming removed 5 bases at V and 2 bases at J, with 21 bases between.